This entry lists 30 T cell receptor beta chains sequenced from one sample in a study of response to subunit inactivated influenza vaccine. TCRdb ran MiXCR on the RT-PCR reads and lists one entry per CDR3 protein. This sample has almost 600,000 distinct CDR3 sequences; around 15% occur once, and the top ten carry roughly 10%. The sample here was PBMCs from blood, taken 11 to 12 days after vaccination. These receptors all come from a man over 45 who received an inactivated influenza vaccine.

This clonotype was recorded a few times. The chain has TRBV12-3 or TRBV12-4 and TRBJ2-7; D might be TRBD1 (6 bases). This CDR3 is 14 amino acids long. Trimming cost V 5 bases and J 3 bases, with 14 bases left between them. The CDR3 DNA sequence: TGTGCCAGCAGTCGGGACACGCCGAACTACGAGCAGTACTTC. Its translation is CASSRDTPNYEQYF.

This clonotype was recorded a few times. The genes are TRBV10-2 and TRBJ1-6; 9 bases line up with TRBD1. Germline assignment: CDR1 WSHSY and CDR2 SAAADI. The J segment lost 8 bases and the V segment lost 4 bases, leaving 12 bases of the junction unmatched. The CDR3 covers 17 residues. As DNA, the CDR3 is TGCGCCAGCAGTGCCACCTTCTCCGGGACAGGGCATTCACCCCTCCACTTT. This gives the protein CASSATFSGTGHSPLHF.

A word on this clonotype: One base away lies a much larger clone, so this may be a sequencing read error. The missing conserved phenylalanine or tryptophan at the end of this CDR3 makes a read error likely. The genes are TRBV15 and TRBJ2-7, with 11 bases identical to TRBD1. After removal of 2 bases from V and 5 bases from J, the junction contained 8 bases not matched to a gene. Germline CDR1 LNHNV, CDR2 YYDKDF (reference sequence). CDR3 length: 16 residues. The DNA of the CDR3 is TGTGCCACCAGCAGACAAAAAGGACAGGGGGCAAACGAGCAGTACCTC. Amino acid sequence: CATSRQKGQGANEQYL.

In its sample, this clonotype was seen once. The V gene is TRBV5-4, the J gene TRBJ2-1, with 9 bases fitting TRBD1. The CDR3 has 15 amino acids. Looked up from germline, CDR1 is SGHNT and CDR2 is YYREEE (reference sequence). V gave up 4 bases and J gave up 10 bases; unmatched junction bases: 12. The CDR3 DNA reads as TGTGCCAGCAGCCTTGCCGGGACAGGGCCCCAAGAGCAGTTCTTC. Its translation is CASSLAGTGPQEQFF.

This clonotype appeared a few times. The rearrangement joins TRBV6-5 to TRBJ2-3, with a tentative D call TRBD2 (5 bases). V was clipped by 2 bases and J by 4 bases, with 13 bases between them. This CDR3 comprises 15 residues. CDR1 is MNHEY and CDR2 is SVGAGI in the germline V gene. The CDR3 region is CASSYGAESADTQYF. CDR3 DNA: TGTGCCAGCAGTTACGGAGCGGAGTCTGCAGATACGCAGTATTTT.

This clonotype occurred a few times. The rearrangement links TRBV12-3 or TRBV12-4 to TRBJ1-4, with a weak D call TRBD1 (6 bases). V was clipped by 5 bases and J by 8 bases, with 12 bases between them. This CDR3 region has 13 residues. CDR3 residues: CASSDRLKEKLFF. The CDR3 nucleotides read TGTGCCAGCAGTGACAGGCTTAAGGAAAAACTGTTTTTT.

V usage is TRBV15 and J usage is TRBJ2-3; possibly TRBD2 for D (6 bases). The CDR3 spans 21 residues. Trimming cost V 0 bases and J 3 bases, with 28 bases left between them. From germline, CDR1 is LNHNV and CDR2 YYDKDF (reference sequence). The CDR3 loop is CATSRDRGGAQDWMVTDTQYF. Here the CDR3 DNA reads TGTGCCACCAGCAGAGACCGAGGCGGGGCGCAGGATTGGATGGTGACAGATACGCAGTATTTT.

This clonotype was counted many times. The chain recombines TRBV6-5 with TRBJ1-2; possibly TRBD1 for D (5 bases). Trimming left V 0 bases short and J 2 bases short, with 22 bases between. Germline-derived CDR1 and CDR2 are MNHEY and SVGAGI. CDR3 length: 19 residues. Here the CDR3 reads CASSYSWIRRRRGNYGYTF. In nucleotides, the CDR3 is TGTGCCAGCAGTTACTCCTGGATTCGTCGGCGGAGGGGCAACTATGGCTACACCTTC.

The sample holds a few counts of this clonotype. The V and J genes are TRBV12-3 or TRBV12-4 and TRBJ2-5, with D tentatively TRBD1 (7 bases). This CDR3 comprises 16 residues. V was shortened by 4 bases and J by 0 bases, with 15 bases between the two germline ends. Here the CDR3 reads CASSSGDRVYQETQYF. As DNA, the CDR3 is TGTGCCAGCAGTTCGGGAGACAGGGTGTACCAAGAGACCCAGTACTTC.

In this sample, this clonotype turned up a few times. The chain has TRBV20-1 and TRBJ2-3; D remains ambiguous. The length of the CDR3 is 14 residues. V lost 3 bases to trimming and J lost 1 base, with 11 bases between them. Germline V gene data show CDR1 as DFQATT and CDR2 as SNEGSKA (reference sequence). The CDR3: CSARRGIGTDTQYF. Written as DNA, the CDR3 is TGCAGTGCTAGGCGTGGGATCGGCACAGATACGCAGTATTTT.

This clonotype was seen ten or more times. CDR3 residues: CASSLRLVTDTQYF. The DNA of the CDR3 is TGTGCCAGCAGTCTCAGACTAGTCACAGATACGCAGTATTTT. The rearrangement links TRBV12-3 or TRBV12-4 to TRBJ2-3; D possibly corresponds to TRBD2 (6 bases). The length of the CDR3 is 14 residues. The germline V and J ends were trimmed by 5 bases and 2 bases, with 11 bases remaining between them.

This clonotype was observed a handful of times. V usage is TRBV13 and J usage is TRBJ1-6, with TRBD1 as a possible D gene (5 bases). V was clipped by 2 bases and J by 0 bases, with 23 bases between them. The CDR3 is 21 residues long. Germline CDR1 is PRHDT and CDR2 is FYEKMQ (reference sequence). DNA for the CDR3: TGTGCCAGCAGCTTAACGGGGCGAGCGAGGACCCAGAGCTCCTATAATTCACCCCTCCACTTT. It yields the protein CASSLTGRARTQSSYNSPLHF. Using reference TRBV13 and TRBJ1-6 for the parts outside the CDR3, the full variable domain is AAGVIQSPRHLIKEKRETATLKCYPIPRHDTVYWYQQGPGQDPQFLISFYEKMQSDKGSIPDRFSAQQFSDYHSELNMSSLELGDSALYFCASSLTGRARTQSSYNSPLHFGNGTRLTVT.

This clonotype was recorded at least ten times. The chain joins TRBV10-3 to TRBJ1-6; 9 nucleotides align to TRBD1. This CDR3 has 15 amino acids. CDR1 and CDR2 (germline): ENHRY, SYGVKD. V shed 6 bases, J shed 7 bases, and the junction held 7 bases outside the gene matches. This CDR3 reads CAISSGTGKNSPLHF. The CDR3 DNA sequence: TGTGCCATCAGCTCCGGGACAGGGAAGAATTCACCCCTCCACTTT.

The chain recombines TRBV2 with TRBJ2-5, with D unclear. Trimming shortened V by 8 bases and J by 2 bases, and 6 bases separated the two germline ends. The CDR3 extends over 11 amino acids. The germline V gene encodes CDR1 SNHLY and CDR2 FYNNEI. The CDR3 nucleotides read TGTGCCAGCTGTGTACAAGAGACCCAGTACTTC. The encoded protein is CASCVQETQYF. The full variable domain, completed using reference TRBV2 and TRBJ2-5, is EPEVTQTPSHQVTQMGQEVILRCVPISNHLYFYWYRQILGQKVEFLVSFYNNEISEKSEIFDDQFSVERPDGSNFTLKIRSTKLEDSAMYFCASCVQETQYFGPGTRLLVL.

The chain joins TRBV12-5 to TRBJ2-1; 8 nucleotides line up with TRBD2. The V segment lost 5 bases and the J segment 5 bases; nucleotides outside the gene matches: 11. Germline assignment: CDR1 LGHNT and CDR2 FRNRAP. This CDR3 is 16 amino acids long. CDR3 sequence: CASGPPGVSGNNEQFF. CDR3 coding DNA: TGTGCTAGTGGTCCCCCGGGAGTTAGCGGGAACAATGAGCAGTTCTTC.

This chain links TRBV27 with TRBJ2-5; 7 nucleotides line up with TRBD2. V was clipped by 1 base and J by 4 bases; unmatched bases: 3. The length of the CDR3 is 14 residues. Germline CDR1 and CDR2: MNHEY and SMNVEV (reference sequence). The CDR3 here is CASSLLGEGETQYF. The CDR3 coding sequence is TGTGCCAGCAGTTTATTGGGGGAGGGAGAGACCCAGTACTTC.

Concerning this clonotype itself: A much larger clone lies one base from this, so it may be a read error. CDR3 nucleotides: TGTGTCAGCAGTTTAAGGGCCGGCGGGGCAGGCGCCAATCAGCCCCAGCATTTT. This sequence encodes CVSSLRAGGAGANQPQHF. The V and J genes are TRBV12-3 or TRBV12-4 and TRBJ1-5, with D perhaps TRBD1 (5 bases). The CDR3 length is 18 residues.

This clonotype showed up just a few times. The chain is built from TRBV12-3 or TRBV12-4 and TRBJ1-5; no reliable D call. This CDR3 has 10 residues. The V end was cut by 6 bases, the J end by 7 bases, with 4 bases between. For the CDR3, the DNA is TGTGCCAGCAGGGGACAGCCCCAGCATTTT. It yields the protein CASRGQPQHF.

This clonotype was observed a handful of times. The V gene is TRBV7-8, the J gene TRBJ1-5, with D perhaps TRBD1 (6 bases). Germline-derived CDR1 and CDR2 are SGHVS and FQNEAQ. With 6 bases removed from V and 5 bases from J, the gap between germline ends came to 11 bases. This CDR3 has 13 amino acids. This CDR3 reads CASSRGAHQPQHF. The CDR3 nucleotides are TGTGCCAGCAGTCGGGGGGCGCATCAGCCCCAGCATTTT.

This chain links TRBV7-2 with TRBJ1-1, with 10 bases matching TRBD1. Germline V CDR1 and CDR2: SGHTA, FQGNSA. The V gene end was trimmed by 5 bases and the J gene end by 4 bases; junction bases not matched to a gene: 10. This CDR3 spans 16 amino acids. The CDR3: CASSPFPGQGGTEAFF. The CDR3 DNA reads as TGTGCCAGCAGCCCATTCCCCGGACAGGGGGGCACTGAAGCTTTCTTT. The complete variable domain, with remaining parts taken from reference TRBV7-2 and TRBJ1-1, reads GAGVSQSPSNKVTEKGKDVELRCDPISGHTALYWYRQSLGQGLEFLIYFQGNSAPDKSGLPSDRFSAERTGGSVSTLTIQRTQQEDSAVYLCASSPFPGQGGTEAFFGQGTRLTVV.

The chain uses TRBV7-6 and TRBJ1-6, with a tentative D call TRBD1 (5 bases). Germline values: CDR1 SGHVS, CDR2 FNYEAQ. The CDR3 sequence is 12 residues long. The germline V and J ends were trimmed by 5 bases and 8 bases, with 7 bases remaining between them. The CDR3 reads CASSEGDSPLHF. CDR3 DNA sequence: TGTGCCAGCAGCGAAGGGGATTCACCCCTCCACTTT. Filled out from reference TRBV7-6 and TRBJ1-6, the complete variable domain reads GAGVSQSPRYKVTKRGQDVALRCDPISGHVSLYWYRQALGQGPEFLTYFNYEAQQDKSGLPNDRFSAERPEGSISTLTIQRTEQRDSAMYRCASSEGDSPLHFGNGTRLTVT.

The chain employs TRBV19 and TRBJ1-5; possible D gene TRBD1, 6 bases. This CDR3 has 10 amino acids. Germline CDR1 reads LNHDA; CDR2 reads SQIVND (reference sequence). V was pared by 7 bases and J by 8 bases, with 6 bases between. CDR3 coding DNA: TGTGCCAGTAACAGGGAGCCCCAGCATTTT. Protein sequence: CASNREPQHF.

This chain joins TRBV7-8 and TRBJ2-7, with 12 bases that match TRBD1. Germline loops: CDR1 SGHVS, CDR2 FQNEAQ. V lost 4 bases, J lost 3 bases, and 7 bases stayed unmatched. The CDR3 sequence is 16 residues long. This CDR3 reads CASSSSGTGGLYEQYF. In nucleotides, the CDR3 is TGTGCCAGCAGCTCCTCCGGGACAGGGGGCCTCTACGAGCAGTACTTC.

This clonotype occurred many times. The V and J genes are TRBV29-1 and TRBJ2-1; 7 positions match TRBD2. The CDR3 is 11 residues long. The germline gives CDR1 SQVTM, CDR2 ANQGSEA. J was trimmed by 7 bases and V by 4 bases; bases with no gene match: 1. This CDR3 is CSVGEGNEQFF. The CDR3 DNA reads TGCAGCGTTGGGGAGGGTAATGAGCAGTTCTTC.

This chain links TRBV11-2 with TRBJ2-3; 8 bases fit TRBD2. Germline V CDR1 and CDR2: SGHAT, FQNNGV. The CDR3 is 17 amino acids. The J segment lost 3 bases and the V segment lost 7 bases, leaving 15 bases of the junction unmatched. CDR3 in amino acids: CASTRRSRGAWTDTQYF. Written as DNA, the CDR3 is TGTGCCAGCACCCGGCGGTCGCGGGGGGCGTGGACAGATACGCAGTATTTT. Full variable domain (remainder filled in from reference TRBV11-2 and TRBJ2-3): EAGVAQSPRYKIIEKRQSVAFWCNPISGHATLYWYQQILGQGPKLLIQFQNNGVVDDSQLPKDRFSAERLKGVDSTLKIQPAKLEDSAVYLCASTRRSRGAWTDTQYFGPGTRLTVL.

This rearrangement joins TRBV3-1 to TRBJ2-5; D is ambiguous. The CDR3 contains 16 residues. The V and J ends lost 0 bases and 3 bases respectively, with 14 bases between them. Per the germline V gene, CDR1 is LGHDT and CDR2 is YNNKEL (reference sequence). The CDR3 is CASSQDRVSIEETQYF. CDR3 coding DNA: TGTGCCAGCAGCCAAGATCGGGTCAGCATTGAAGAGACCCAGTACTTC.

This clonotype was picked up many times. V is TRBV10-3 and J is TRBJ2-1; D is possibly TRBD1 or TRBD2 (5 bases each). This CDR3 is built from 15 residues. Germline CDR1 reads ENHRY; CDR2 reads SYGVKD. Trimming cost V 2 bases and J 0 bases, with 8 bases left between them. The DNA for the CDR3 is TGTGCCATCAGTGAGCGGGGCGGCTCCTACAATGAGCAGTTCTTC. Translating gives CAISERGGSYNEQFF.

For this clonotype: A much larger clone differs by one base, so this may be a read error. The chain joins TRBV5-1 to TRBJ2-2, with TRBD1 identical over 10 bases. Germline CDR1 is SGHRS and CDR2 is YFSETQ. The CDR3 covers 16 residues. V gave up 2 bases and J gave up 3 bases; unmatched junction bases: 4. CDR3 region: CASSFNGQGDTGELFF. For the CDR3, the DNA is TGCGCCAGCAGCTTTAACGGACAGGGGGACACCGGGGAGCTGTTTTTT. The full variable domain, completed using reference TRBV5-1 and TRBJ2-2, is KAGVTQTPRYLIKTRGQQVTLSCSPISGHRSVSWYQQTPGQGLQFLFEYFSETQRNKGNFPGRFSGRQFSNSRSEMNVSTLELGDSALYLCASSFNGQGDTGELFFGEGSRLTVL.

This clonotype came up a few times. DNA for the CDR3: TGTGCCAGCACCCGGGTGGGGACAGTCGGCTCCTACGAGCAGTACTTC. It codes for CASTRVGTVGSYEQYF. This chain links TRBV13 with TRBJ2-7, with TRBD1 matching over 7 bases. Per germline, CDR1 PRHDT and CDR2 FYEKMQ (reference sequence). With V trimmed by 7 bases and J by 0 bases, 12 bases remained unmatched. The CDR3 runs 16 residues.

This rearrangement joins TRBV28 to TRBJ1-5; D is possibly TRBD1 (6 bases). V was clipped by 2 bases and J by 3 bases, with 14 bases between them. Looked up from germline, CDR1 is MDHEN and CDR2 is SYDVKM. The CDR3 has 16 residues. The CDR3 coding sequence is TGTGCCAGCAGTTTAATTCCGGCGGGGGCCAATCAGCCCCAGCATTTT. Its translation is CASSLIPAGANQPQHF.